This T cell receptor beta chain was profiled in a study of blood T cell repertoires in COVID-19. Study details: The origin of the acute and convalescent COVID-19 samples was the United States, Italy and Spain.

Assay: immunoSEQ multiplex PCR; the TCRdb copy retains only in-frame clones and omits some. Here the sample spans approximately 85,000 clones, around four fifths being singletons. The trim removed 4 bases at V and 7 bases at J, leaving 14 bases unmatched. Germline CDR1 and CDR2: SGHNT and YYREEE (reference sequence). This CDR3 is built from 16 residues. Specimen: peripheral blood. The chain uses TRBV5-4 and TRBJ1-2; 9 bases map to TRBD1. This TCR was sampled from a woman between 65 and 79 years old with active or convalescent COVID-19. In DNA, the CDR3 is TGTGCCAGCAGCGCCGGGACAGGGTTTAATAGTCGTGGCTACACCTTC. It codes for CASSAGTGFNSRGYTF.